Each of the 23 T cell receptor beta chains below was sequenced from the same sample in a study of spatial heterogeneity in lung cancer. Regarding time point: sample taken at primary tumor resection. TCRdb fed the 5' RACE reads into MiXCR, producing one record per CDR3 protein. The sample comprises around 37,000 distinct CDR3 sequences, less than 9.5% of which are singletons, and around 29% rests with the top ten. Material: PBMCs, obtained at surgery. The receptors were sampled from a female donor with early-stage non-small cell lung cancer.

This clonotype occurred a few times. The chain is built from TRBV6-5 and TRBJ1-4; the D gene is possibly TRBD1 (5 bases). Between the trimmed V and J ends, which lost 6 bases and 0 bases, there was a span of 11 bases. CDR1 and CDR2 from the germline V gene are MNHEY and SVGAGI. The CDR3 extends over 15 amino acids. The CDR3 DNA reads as TGTGCCAGCAGCCGTGACAGTGCAACTAATGAAAAACTGTTTTTT. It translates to CASSRDSATNEKLFF.

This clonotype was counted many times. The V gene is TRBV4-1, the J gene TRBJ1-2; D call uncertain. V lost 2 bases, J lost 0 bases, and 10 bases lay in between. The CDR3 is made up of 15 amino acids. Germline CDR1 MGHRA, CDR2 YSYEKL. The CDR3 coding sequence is TGCGCCAGCAGCCAATTATGGTGGACTAACTATGGCTACACCTTC. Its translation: CASSQLWWTNYGYTF.

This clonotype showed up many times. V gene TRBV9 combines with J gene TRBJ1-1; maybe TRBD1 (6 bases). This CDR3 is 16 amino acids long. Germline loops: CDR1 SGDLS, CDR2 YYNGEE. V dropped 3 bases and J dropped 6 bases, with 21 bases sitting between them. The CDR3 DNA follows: TGTGCCAGCAGCGGGCGGGTACCGGGACATACCGCTGAAGCTTTCTTT. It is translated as CASSGRVPGHTAEAFF.

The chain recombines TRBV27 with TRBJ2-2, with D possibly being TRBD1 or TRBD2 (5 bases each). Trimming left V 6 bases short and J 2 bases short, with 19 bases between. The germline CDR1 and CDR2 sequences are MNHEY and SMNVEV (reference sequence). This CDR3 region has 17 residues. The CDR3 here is CASSPYGTTFNTGELFF. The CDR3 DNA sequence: TGTGCCAGCAGCCCCTACGGGACGACCTTCAACACCGGGGAGCTGTTTTTT.

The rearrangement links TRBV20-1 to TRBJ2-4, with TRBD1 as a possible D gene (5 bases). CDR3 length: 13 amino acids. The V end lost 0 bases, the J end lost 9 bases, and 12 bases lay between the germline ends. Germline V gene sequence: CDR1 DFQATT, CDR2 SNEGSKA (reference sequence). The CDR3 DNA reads TGCAGTGCTAGAGAATGGGGCGACGGCATTCAGTACTTC. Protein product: CSAREWGDGIQYF.

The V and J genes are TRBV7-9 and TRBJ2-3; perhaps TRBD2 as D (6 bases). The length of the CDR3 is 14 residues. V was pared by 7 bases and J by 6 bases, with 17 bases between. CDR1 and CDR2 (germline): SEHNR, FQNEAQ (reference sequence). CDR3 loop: CASTHTRRGDTQYF. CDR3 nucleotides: TGTGCCAGCACCCACACCCGGAGGGGCGATACGCAGTATTTT.

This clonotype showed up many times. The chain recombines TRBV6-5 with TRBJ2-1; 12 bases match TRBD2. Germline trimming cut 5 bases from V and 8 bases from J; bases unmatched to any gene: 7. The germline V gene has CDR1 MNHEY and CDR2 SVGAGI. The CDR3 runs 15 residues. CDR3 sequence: CASSNLAGGLDEQFF. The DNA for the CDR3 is TGTGCCAGCAGTAACCTAGCGGGGGGGCTCGATGAGCAGTTCTTC.

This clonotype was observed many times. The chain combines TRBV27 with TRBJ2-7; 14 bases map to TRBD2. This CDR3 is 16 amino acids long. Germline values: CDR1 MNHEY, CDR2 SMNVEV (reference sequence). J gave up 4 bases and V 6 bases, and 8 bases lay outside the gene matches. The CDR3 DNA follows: TGTGCCAGCAGAACCTCCGGGACTAGCGGGAGTTACGAGCAGTACTTC. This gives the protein CASRTSGTSGSYEQYF.

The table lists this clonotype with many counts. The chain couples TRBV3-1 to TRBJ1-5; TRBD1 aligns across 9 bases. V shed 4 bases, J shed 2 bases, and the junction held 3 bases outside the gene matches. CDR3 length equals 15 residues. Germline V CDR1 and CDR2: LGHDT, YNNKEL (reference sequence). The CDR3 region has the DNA TGTGCCAGCAGCCCAGGGACAGGGCGCAATCAGCCCCAGCATTTT. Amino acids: CASSPGTGRNQPQHF.

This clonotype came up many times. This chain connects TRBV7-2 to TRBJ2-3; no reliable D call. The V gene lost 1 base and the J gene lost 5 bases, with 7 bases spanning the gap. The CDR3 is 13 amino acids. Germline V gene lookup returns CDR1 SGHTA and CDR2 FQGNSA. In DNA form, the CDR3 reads TGTGCCAGCAGCTTAGGTGTCGAAGATACGCAGTATTTT. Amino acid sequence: CASSLGVEDTQYF.

CDR3 in amino acids: CSVPGQGGDEQFF. In nucleotides, the CDR3 is TGCAGTGTTCCGGGACAGGGTGGGGATGAGCAGTTCTTC. The chain is built from TRBV20-1 and TRBJ2-1; 9 bases are a match to TRBD1. The CDR3 consists of 13 residues. V lost 7 bases and J lost 8; bases outside the gene matches: 9. In germline, CDR1 is DFQATT, CDR2 SNEGSKA (reference sequence).

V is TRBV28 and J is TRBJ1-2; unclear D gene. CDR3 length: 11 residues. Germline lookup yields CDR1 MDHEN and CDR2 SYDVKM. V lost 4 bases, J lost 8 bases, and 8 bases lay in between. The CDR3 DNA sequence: TGTGCCAGCAGTTCCACGGCGGGCTACACCTTC. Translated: CASSSTAGYTF.

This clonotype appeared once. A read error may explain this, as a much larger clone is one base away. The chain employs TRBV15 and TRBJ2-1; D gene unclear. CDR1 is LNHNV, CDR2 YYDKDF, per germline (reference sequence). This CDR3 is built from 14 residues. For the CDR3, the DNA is TGTGCCACCAGCAGGTCTCGGGCCTACAATGTGCAGTTCTTC. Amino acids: CATSRSRAYNVQFF.

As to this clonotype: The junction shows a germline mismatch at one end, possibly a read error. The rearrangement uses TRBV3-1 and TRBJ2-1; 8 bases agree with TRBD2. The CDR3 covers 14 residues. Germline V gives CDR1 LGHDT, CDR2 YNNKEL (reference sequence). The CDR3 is CASSPPGGAGEQFF. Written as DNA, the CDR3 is TGTGCCAGCAGCCCACCGGGAGGGGCGGGTGAGCAGTTCTTT.

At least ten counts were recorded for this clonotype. CDR3: CASSHTGTGEETQYF. The DNA of the CDR3 is TGTGCCAGCAGTCATACCGGGACAGGAGAAGAGACCCAGTACTTC. V usage is TRBV7-9 and J usage is TRBJ2-5; TRBD1 agrees at 8 bases. The V and J ends lost 6 bases and 3 bases, in that order; junction bases with no gene match: 9. The CDR3 covers 15 residues. Germline assignment: CDR1 SEHNR and CDR2 FQNEAQ (reference sequence).

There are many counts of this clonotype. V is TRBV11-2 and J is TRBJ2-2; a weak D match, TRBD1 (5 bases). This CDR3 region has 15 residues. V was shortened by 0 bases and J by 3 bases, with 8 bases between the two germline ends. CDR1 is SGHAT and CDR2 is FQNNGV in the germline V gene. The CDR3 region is CASSLDRAYTGELFF. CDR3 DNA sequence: TGTGCCAGCAGCTTAGACAGGGCTTACACCGGGGAGCTGTTTTTT.

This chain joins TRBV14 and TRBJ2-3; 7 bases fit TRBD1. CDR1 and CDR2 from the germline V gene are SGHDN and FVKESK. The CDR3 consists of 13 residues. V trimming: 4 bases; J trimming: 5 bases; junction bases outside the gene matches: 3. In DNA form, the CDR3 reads TGTGCCAGCAGCCGGCAGGGGGTAGATACGCAGTATTTT. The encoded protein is CASSRQGVDTQYF.

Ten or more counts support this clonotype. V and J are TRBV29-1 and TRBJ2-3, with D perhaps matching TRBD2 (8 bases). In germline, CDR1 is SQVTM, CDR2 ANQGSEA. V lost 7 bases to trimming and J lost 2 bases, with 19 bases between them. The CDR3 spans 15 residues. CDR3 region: CSDPYSGTDTDTQYF. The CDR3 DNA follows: TGCAGCGACCCCTATAGCGGGACAGACACAGATACGCAGTATTTT.

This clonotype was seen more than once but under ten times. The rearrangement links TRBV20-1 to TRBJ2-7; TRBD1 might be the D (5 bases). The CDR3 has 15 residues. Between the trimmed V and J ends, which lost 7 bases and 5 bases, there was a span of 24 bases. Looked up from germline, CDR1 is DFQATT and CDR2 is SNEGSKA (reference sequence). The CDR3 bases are TGCAGTGTGTCTCGCCCCGTTGGGTGGGGCGACGAGCAGTACTTC. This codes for CSVSRPVGWGDEQYF.

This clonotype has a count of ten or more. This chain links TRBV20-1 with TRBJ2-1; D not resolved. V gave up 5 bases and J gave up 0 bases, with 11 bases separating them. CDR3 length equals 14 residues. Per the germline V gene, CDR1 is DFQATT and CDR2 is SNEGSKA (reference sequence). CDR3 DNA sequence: TGCAGTGCTCCGACGGTGAGCTCCTACAATGAGCAGTTCTTC. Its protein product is CSAPTVSSYNEQFF.

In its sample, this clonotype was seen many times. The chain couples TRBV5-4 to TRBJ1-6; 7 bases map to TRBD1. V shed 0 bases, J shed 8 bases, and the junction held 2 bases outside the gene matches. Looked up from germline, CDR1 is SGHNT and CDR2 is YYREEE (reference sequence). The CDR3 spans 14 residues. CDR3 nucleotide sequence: TGTGCCAGCAGCTTGGCCCAGGGGGATTCACCCCTCCACTTT. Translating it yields CASSLAQGDSPLHF.

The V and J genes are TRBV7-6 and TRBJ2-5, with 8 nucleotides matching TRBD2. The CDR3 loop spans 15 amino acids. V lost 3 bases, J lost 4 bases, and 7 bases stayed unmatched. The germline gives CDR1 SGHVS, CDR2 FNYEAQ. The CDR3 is CASSLGAGDGETQYF. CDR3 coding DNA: TGTGCCAGCAGCTTGGGAGCGGGGGATGGAGAGACCCAGTACTTC.

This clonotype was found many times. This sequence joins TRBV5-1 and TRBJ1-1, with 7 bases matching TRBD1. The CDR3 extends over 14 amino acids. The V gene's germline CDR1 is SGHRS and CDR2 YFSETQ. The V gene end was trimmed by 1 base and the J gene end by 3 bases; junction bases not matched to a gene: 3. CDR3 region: CASSLPGGDTEAFF. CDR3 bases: TGCGCCAGCAGCTTGCCAGGGGGAGACACTGAAGCTTTCTTT. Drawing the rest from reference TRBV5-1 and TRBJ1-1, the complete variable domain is KAGVTQTPRYLIKTRGQQVTLSCSPISGHRSVSWYQQTPGQGLQFLFEYFSETQRNKGNFPGRFSGRQFSNSRSEMNVSTLELGDSALYLCASSLPGGDTEAFFGQGTRLTVV.